This T cell receptor beta chain was observed in a study of blood T cell repertoires in COVID-19. In the study overall: Acute and convalescent COVID-19 samples came from the United States, Italy and Spain. From T cells, B-cell-depleted T cells, or PBMCs came the material, which was cDNA or gDNA.

Here immunoSEQ multiplex PCR was the method, and the copy in TCRdb shows in-frame clones only, minus some. The sample comprises 120,000 or so clones, about 70% of which are singletons, and approximately 2.1% rests with the top ten. A few counts support this clone. V shed 4 bases and J shed 7 bases, with 15 bases lying between them. The V gene's germline CDR1 is SGHRS and CDR2 YFSETQ. This CDR3 has 14 residues. The chain links TRBV5-1 to TRBJ1-5; tentative D call: TRBD1 (6 bases). This TCR came from a woman aged 70-85 years with acute or convalescent COVID-19. Sequencing was carried out using peripheral blood. CDR3 in DNA: TGCGCCAGCAGCGACACAGGGCCAGGCCAGCCCCAGCATTTT. Protein product: CASSDTGPGQPQHF.